This TCR beta chain came from a study of beta chain features in type 1 diabetes. Expressed TCRB transcripts were sequenced because the isolated RNA had all been reverse transcribed beforehand. Using immunoSEQ multiplex PCR, the repertoire was profiled, and TCRdb retains in-frame clones only, with some absent. The sample shows around 260,000 clones, around 21% of them seen only once. General study results and limits: A moderate, significant TCRB CDR3 shortening appeared in type 1 diabetes across four CD4+ subsets.

This clone was seen more than once but under ten times. Antigen specificity is unknown. Losses at the gene ends were 6 bases for V and 2 bases for J; bases not matched to a gene: 7. Germline CDR1 and CDR2: LNHDA and SQIVND (reference sequence). The CDR3 runs 16 residues. The sequenced sample consisted of naive CD4+ T cells from blood. This TCR derives from a woman in her thirties or forties with type 1 diabetes. The chain employs TRBV19 and TRBJ2-1; 10 nucleotides align to TRBD1. The CDR3 DNA sequence: TGTGCCAGTAGCCTTTATGGGACAGGGGCCTACAATGAGCAGTTCTTC. Its translation is CASSLYGTGAYNEQFF.